A single sample is the source of the 27 T cell receptor beta chains below, sequenced in a study of memory CD4+ T cells and cytomegalovirus serostatus (dated by TCRdb to 2018 to 2020). Library method: the immunoSEQ multiplex PCR assay. In its TCRdb copy, this immuneACCESS table keeps in-frame sequences only and misses some clones. Where compared with another copy, unresolved V genes explain less than half of these, and the others have no known cause. In this sample the table shows about 50,000 clones, around four fifths of which occur a single time. The ten biggest clones cover about 0.8% of the sample. A FACSAria II was used to sort memory CD4+ T cells, defined as single viable CD3+CD4+CD8-CD45RO+ cells. The sample taken for sequencing was memory CD4+ T cells from blood. These receptors all come from an adult in good health and CMV-seronegative.

The chain combines TRBV5-1 with TRBJ2-5; D is possibly TRBD1 or TRBD2 (5 bases each). This CDR3 region has 14 residues. The V gene lost 3 bases and the J gene lost 5 bases, with 14 bases spanning the gap. Germline values: CDR1 SGHRS, CDR2 YFSETQ. In nucleotides, the CDR3 is TGCGCCAGCAGCTCGGGGCACGGGTTGGAGACCCAGTACTTC. It yields the protein CASSSGHGLETQYF.

The CDR3 loop is CASSPTKVFSGNTIYF. In nucleotides, the CDR3 is TGTGCCAGCTCCCCTACAAAAGTTTTCTCTGGAAACACCATATATTTT. The chain couples TRBV18 to TRBJ1-3; no reliable D call. Germline-derived CDR1 and CDR2 are KGHSH and LQKENI. The CDR3 runs to 16 residues. With 6 bases removed from V and 0 bases from J, the gap between germline ends came to 15 bases.

J is TRBJ2-7 and V is TRBV4-1, with 13 bases identical to TRBD2. The CDR3 covers 16 residues. Losses at the gene ends were 2 bases for V and 0 bases for J; bases not matched to a gene: 1. The germline CDR1 and CDR2 sequences are MGHRA and YSYEKL. The CDR3, as DNA: TGCGCCAGCAGCCAATGGACTAGCGGGGGCTCCTACGAGCAGTACTTC. Protein sequence: CASSQWTSGGSYEQYF.

The rearrangement uses TRBV28 and TRBJ2-5, with D tentatively TRBD1 (5 bases). V lost 4 bases to trimming and J lost 0 bases, with 9 bases between them. The CDR3 runs to 14 residues. Germline CDR1 is MDHEN and CDR2 is SYDVKM. The CDR3 protein is CASSSPGNQETQYF. The CDR3 DNA reads as TGTGCCAGCAGTTCGCCAGGGAACCAAGAGACCCAGTACTTC.

The V call is TRBV6-1, the J call TRBJ2-7; perhaps TRBD1 as D (6 bases). V was shortened by 5 bases and J by 3 bases, with 17 bases between the two germline ends. The CDR3 extends over 15 amino acids. Germline CDR1 reads MNHNS; CDR2 reads SASEGT. In DNA, the CDR3 is TGTGCCAGCAGTCCCAAGGCGCAGGGGAGCTACGAGCAGTACTTC. Residues: CASSPKAQGSYEQYF.

The CDR3: CASSITPKGIETQYF. For the CDR3, the DNA is TGTGCCAGTAGTATCACCCCCAAGGGGATCGAGACCCAGTACTTC. V is TRBV19 and J is TRBJ2-5; a weak D match, TRBD1 (5 bases). CDR1 is LNHDA, CDR2 SQIVND, per germline (reference sequence). The CDR3 covers 15 residues. The ends were cut back, 3 bases at V and 5 bases at J, with 16 bases in the middle.

V is TRBV6-4 and J is TRBJ2-1; D is ambiguous. V gave up 2 bases and J gave up 7 bases, with 3 bases separating them. The CDR3 extends over 11 amino acids. The germline CDR1 and CDR2 sequences are MRHNA and SNTAGT. CDR3 protein: CASSDRNEQFF. DNA for the CDR3: TGTGCCAGCAGTGACCGGAATGAGCAGTTCTTC.

The gene calls are TRBV10-2 and TRBJ2-1; D perhaps matches TRBD1 (5 bases). The germline V gene has CDR1 WSHSY and CDR2 SAAADI. The CDR3 contains 14 residues. The germline V and J ends were trimmed by 6 bases and 1 base, with 10 bases remaining between them. The CDR3 region has the DNA TGCGCCAGCAGCCTACAGGCTTCCTACAATGAGCAGTTCTTC. Its protein is CASSLQASYNEQFF.

The V gene is TRBV6-5, the J gene TRBJ1-3, with a tentative D call TRBD1 (5 bases). Germline V CDR1 and CDR2: MNHEY, SVGAGI. Trimming left V 6 bases short and J 4 bases short, with 16 bases between. The CDR3 covers 15 residues. This CDR3 is CASSSPRGYGNTIYF. For the CDR3, the DNA is TGTGCCAGCAGCTCCCCCCGGGGGTACGGAAACACCATATATTTT.

The rearrangement joins TRBV7-8 to TRBJ2-1; TRBD1 might be the D (6 bases). Between the trimmed V and J ends, which lost 4 bases and 5 bases, there was a span of 18 bases. The CDR3 is 16 amino acids. Germline CDR1 reads SGHVS; CDR2 reads FQNEAQ. Here the CDR3 reads CASSSTGQARNNEQFF. The CDR3 DNA sequence: TGTGCCAGCAGCTCGACGGGACAAGCCCGAAACAATGAGCAGTTCTTC.

The chain recombines TRBV9 with TRBJ1-4, with D possibly TRBD1 on 5 matching bases. The germline V gene encodes CDR1 SGDLS and CDR2 YYNGEE. The V end was cut by 4 bases, the J end by 4 bases, with 14 bases between. The CDR3 has 15 amino acids. DNA for the CDR3: TGTGCCAGCAGCCCCAGGGTGGACATTAATGAAAAACTGTTTTTT. Encoded protein: CASSPRVDINEKLFF.

A few counts support this clone. V is TRBV28 and J is TRBJ1-1; perhaps TRBD1 as D (5 bases). The CDR3 runs to 15 residues. Looked up from germline, CDR1 is MDHEN and CDR2 is SYDVKM. The V end was cut by 1 base, the J end by 4 bases, with 13 bases between. This CDR3 is CASSLSGAKVTEAFF. The CDR3 DNA reads TGTGCCAGCAGTTTATCTGGGGCGAAAGTCACTGAAGCTTTCTTT.

This clone was counted between two and nine times. The rearrangement uses TRBV30 and TRBJ2-3, with a possible D match to TRBD2 (5 bases). The germline CDR1 and CDR2 sequences are GTSNPN and SVGIG (reference sequence). The CDR3 runs 13 residues. Trimming removed 4 bases at V and 0 bases at J, with 8 bases between. The CDR3 reads CAWTLGSTDTQYF. The DNA for the CDR3 is TGTGCCTGGACACTAGGCAGCACAGATACGCAGTATTTT.

V is TRBV28 and J is TRBJ1-4, with 7 bases matching TRBD1. Germline CDR1 is MDHEN and CDR2 is SYDVKM. The CDR3 is made up of 14 amino acids. With 6 bases clipped from V and 3 bases from J, the junction kept 4 bases outside the gene matches. CDR3: CASSRQGSNEKLFF. The CDR3 nucleotides are TGTGCCAGCAGCCGACAGGGCTCTAATGAAAAACTGTTTTTT.

J is TRBJ1-1 and V is TRBV9; D gene ambiguous. V shed 4 bases and J shed 4 bases, with 14 bases lying between them. Germline assignment: CDR1 SGDLS and CDR2 YYNGEE. The CDR3 is 14 amino acids. CDR3 DNA: TGTGCCAGCAGCCCTATACGAGGAGGCACTGAAGCTTTCTTT. Its protein is CASSPIRGGTEAFF.

This chain uses TRBV5-6 with TRBJ1-6; tentative D call: TRBD1 (6 bases). The CDR3 totals 15 residues. Trimming removed 7 bases at V and 3 bases at J, with 14 bases between. CDR1 and CDR2 from the germline V gene are SGHDT and YYEEEE. CDR3 in amino acids: CASSSPGHYNSPLHF. In nucleotides, the CDR3 is TGTGCCAGCTCCTCCCCGGGACACTATAATTCACCCCTCCACTTT.

The genes are TRBV2 and TRBJ1-2; 12 bases are shared with TRBD1. The CDR3 sequence is 16 residues long. V shed 5 bases and J 4 bases; nucleotides not matched to a gene: 8. Germline lookup yields CDR1 SNHLY and CDR2 FYNNEI. This chain's CDR3 is CASSPGTGGTLYGYTF. CDR3 sequence (DNA): TGTGCCAGCAGTCCCGGGACAGGGGGCACTCTCTATGGCTACACCTTC.

This clone was seen a few times. This chain connects TRBV5-4 to TRBJ2-5, with 11 bases lining up with TRBD1. The CDR3 is 15 residues long. V was pared by 3 bases and J by 2 bases, with 3 bases of the junction left unmatched. The V gene's germline CDR1 is SGHNT and CDR2 YYREEE (reference sequence). The CDR3 sequence: CASSWDRGSQETQYF. The CDR3 nucleotides read TGTGCCAGCAGCTGGGACAGGGGGAGTCAAGAGACCCAGTACTTC.

This clone has only one observation. The chain links TRBV7-2 to TRBJ1-5; D is ambiguous. The length of the CDR3 is 15 residues. The germline CDR1 and CDR2 sequences are SGHTA and FQGNSA. Trimming removed 0 bases at V and 2 bases at J, with 8 bases between. In DNA form, the CDR3 reads TGTGCCAGCAGCTTAGCGGGGATGCGCAATCAGCCCCAGCATTTT. This codes for CASSLAGMRNQPQHF.

The chain combines TRBV5-1 with TRBJ1-1; D might be TRBD1 (6 bases). CDR1 SGHRS and CDR2 YFSETQ come from the germline V gene. The CDR3 contains 13 residues. Between the trimmed V and J ends, which lost 4 bases and 1 base, there was a span of 8 bases. CDR3 DNA sequence: TGCGCCAGCAGCGAGACAGGGAACACTGAAGCTTTCTTT. As protein: CASSETGNTEAFF.

The rearrangement uses TRBV4-1 and TRBJ2-2; 11 bases fit TRBD1. This CDR3 comprises 15 residues. V lost 7 bases, J lost 3 bases, and 4 bases stayed unmatched. Per germline, CDR1 MGHRA and CDR2 YSYEKL. The CDR3 protein is CASTRGQGDTGELFF. The CDR3 region has the DNA TGCGCCAGCACCCGGGGACAGGGGGACACCGGGGAGCTGTTTTTT.

For this clone: Other DNA sequences of this sample code for an identical CDR3. The CDR3 DNA reads as TGTGCCAGCAGCTTAGGGGCAGGCACAGATACGCAGTATTTT. It is translated as CASSLGAGTDTQYF. The genes are TRBV7-9 and TRBJ2-3; D gene unclear. This CDR3 is built from 14 residues. V lost 1 base and J lost 1, with 6 bases in between. The germline gives CDR1 SEHNR, CDR2 FQNEAQ (reference sequence).

CDR3 sequence: CASLAAFRGGITEAFF. CDR3 bases: TGTGCCAGCCTCGCGGCCTTCCGAGGGGGTATCACTGAAGCTTTCTTT. The chain recombines TRBV7-8 with TRBJ1-1; D is possibly TRBD1 (6 bases). The V gene's germline CDR1 is SGHVS and CDR2 FQNEAQ. Trimming took 8 bases from V and 4 from J, leaving 23 bases between them. The CDR3 covers 16 residues.

The rearrangement joins TRBV7-9 to TRBJ1-1; 7 bases are shared with TRBD1. Germline loops: CDR1 SEHNR, CDR2 FQNEAQ (reference sequence). CDR3 length: 15 amino acids. V gave up 2 bases and J gave up 5 bases; unmatched junction bases: 8. The CDR3 loop is CASSLQGVRGTEAFF. In DNA form, the CDR3 reads TGTGCCAGCAGCTTACAGGGGGTAAGAGGGACTGAAGCTTTCTTT.

CDR3: CASSQGLYQPQHF. The CDR3 DNA sequence: TGTGCCAGCAGCCAAGGTTTATATCAGCCCCAGCATTTT. This chain connects TRBV4-2 to TRBJ1-5; D gene uncertain. The length of the CDR3 is 13 residues. From germline, CDR1 is LGHNA and CDR2 YNFKEQ. The ends were cut back, 1 base at V and 5 bases at J, with 6 bases in the middle.

The V call is TRBV15, the J call TRBJ1-3; no reliable D call. V lost 0 bases and J 0 bases, leaving 12 bases between the germline ends. CDR3 length: 17 amino acids. CDR1 LNHNV and CDR2 YYDKDF come from the germline V gene (reference sequence). CDR3 residues: CATSRDIRVYSGNTIYF. CDR3 sequence (DNA): TGTGCCACCAGCAGAGATATACGGGTCTACTCTGGAAACACCATATATTTT.

The CDR3 protein is CASSSTGQTNEKLFF. DNA for the CDR3: TGCGCCAGCAGCTCGACAGGGCAAACTAATGAAAAACTGTTTTTT. The chain recombines TRBV5-1 with TRBJ1-4; 7 bases are shared with TRBD1. Per the germline V gene, CDR1 is SGHRS and CDR2 is YFSETQ. The CDR3 totals 15 residues. The junction had 3 bases not matched to a gene; V was cut back by 3 bases and J by 1 base.